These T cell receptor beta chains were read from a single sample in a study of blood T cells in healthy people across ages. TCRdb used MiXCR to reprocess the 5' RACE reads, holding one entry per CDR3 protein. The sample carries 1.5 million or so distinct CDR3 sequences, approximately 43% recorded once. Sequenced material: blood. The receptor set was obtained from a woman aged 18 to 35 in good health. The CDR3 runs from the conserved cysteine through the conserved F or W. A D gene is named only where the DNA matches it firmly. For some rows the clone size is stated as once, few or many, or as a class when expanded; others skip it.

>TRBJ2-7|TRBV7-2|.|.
TGTGCCAGCAGCCCCATCGGGTTGGCATTTGGATCCTACGAGCAGTACTTC
CASSPIGLAFGSYEQYF
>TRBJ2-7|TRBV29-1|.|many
TGCAGCGTTCGCGGGTCCTCAGACTACGAGCAGTACTTC
CSVRGSSDYEQYF
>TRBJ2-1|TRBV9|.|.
TGTGCCAGCAGCGCGGGGACTGTTTGGAATGAGCAGTTCTTC
CASSAGTVWNEQFF
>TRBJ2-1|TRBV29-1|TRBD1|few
TGCAGCGTTGAAGGACTATCGGGACAGGGGGCAAGTGAGCAGTTCTTC
CSVEGLSGQGASEQFF
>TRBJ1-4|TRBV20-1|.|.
TGCAGTGCTTGGGGGGACAATGAAAAACTGTTTTTT
CSAWGDNEKLFF
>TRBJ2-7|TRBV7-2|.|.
TGTGCCAGCAGCTTAGACTTCAACGAGCAGTACTTC
CASSLDFNEQYF
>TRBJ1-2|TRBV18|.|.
TGTGCCAGCTCACCAGGGGGCATGGGGGGCTACACCTTC
CASSPGGMGGYTF
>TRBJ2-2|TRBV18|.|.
TGTGCCAGCTCACCACCGATGCCCATGGGCGGGCTGTTTTTT
CASSPPMPMGGLFF
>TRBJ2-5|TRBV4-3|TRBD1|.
TGCGCCAGCAGCCAAGATGTACAGGGGGAGACCCAGTACTTC
CASSQDVQGETQYF
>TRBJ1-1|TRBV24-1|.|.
TGTGCCACCAGTGATAGTAGCACTGAAGCTTTCTTT
CATSDSSTEAFF
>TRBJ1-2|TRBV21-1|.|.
.
CASSKVGTGAGYTF
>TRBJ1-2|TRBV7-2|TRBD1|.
TGTGCCAGCGGCTTAGGCCAGGGGGCTAGTAACTATGGCTACACCTTC
CASGLGQGASNYGYTF
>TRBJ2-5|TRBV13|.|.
TGTGCCAGCAGAGATCAAGAGACCCAGTACTTC
CASRDQETQYF
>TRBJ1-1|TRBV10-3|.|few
TGTGCCATCAGAGAAAGGGGAAACACTGAAGCTTTCTTT
CAIRERGNTEAFF
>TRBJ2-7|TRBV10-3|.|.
TGTGCCATCAGTGAGTCGTTTGTCCTTGGGCCCTACGAGCAGTACTTC
CAISESFVLGPYEQYF
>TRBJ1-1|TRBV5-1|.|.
TGCGCCAGCAGCTTGGACAAACCGAACACTGAAGCTTTCTTT
CASSLDKPNTEAFF
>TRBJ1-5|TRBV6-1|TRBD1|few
TGTGCCAGCATGGACAGGGGAATTTCGCCCCAGCATTTT
CASMDRGISPQHF
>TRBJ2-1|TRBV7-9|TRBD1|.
TGTGCCATCGTAGACAGGGGGAATGAGCAGTTCTTC
CAIVDRGNEQFF
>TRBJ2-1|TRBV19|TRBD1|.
TGTGCCAGTAGTATAGTCCAGGGGGCGGAAAATGAGCAGTTCTTC
CASSIVQGAENEQFF
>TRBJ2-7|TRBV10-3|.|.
TGTGCCATCAGTGAGGAGTTGGCTACCTACGAGCAGTACTTC
CAISEELATYEQYF
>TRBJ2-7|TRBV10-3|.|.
TGTGCCATCAGTGGACAGGTCTCCTACGAGCAGTACTTC
CAISGQVSYEQYF
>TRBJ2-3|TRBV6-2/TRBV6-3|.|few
TGTGCCAGCAGTTACTTCAGAGTTAGCACAGATACGCAGTATTTT
CASSYFRVSTDTQYF
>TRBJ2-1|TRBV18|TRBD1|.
TGTGCCAGCTCACCTCGACAGGGCCCAGGGGGTGAGCAGTTCTTC
CASSPRQGPGGEQFF
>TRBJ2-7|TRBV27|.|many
TGTGCCAGCAGTTTTCAGGGCTCCTACTACGAGCAGTACTTC
CASSFQGSYYEQYF
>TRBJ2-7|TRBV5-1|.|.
TGCGCCAGCAGCCCAGCGCCCGGGAGCTCCTACGAGCAGTACTTC
CASSPAPGSSYEQYF
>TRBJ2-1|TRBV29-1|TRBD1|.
TGCAGCGCTGAGGGGACAGCTTACAATGAGCAGTTCTTC
CSAEGTAYNEQFF
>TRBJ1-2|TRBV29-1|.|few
TGCAGCGTTGATGGGTGGAACTATGGCTACACCTTC
CSVDGWNYGYTF
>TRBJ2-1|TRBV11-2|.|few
TGTGCCAGCAGCTTAGATCCGGGTGAACGGCACAATGAGCAGTTCTTC
CASSLDPGERHNEQFF
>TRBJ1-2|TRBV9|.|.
TGTGCCAGCAGCGTAGAAGGTTTCTACACCTTC
CASSVEGFYTF
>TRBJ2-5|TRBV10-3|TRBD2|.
TGTGCCATCAGTGAACCAGCGGGGGGGAAAGGGACCCAGTACTTC
CAISEPAGGKGTQYF
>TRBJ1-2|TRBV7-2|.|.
TGTGCCAGCAGCTTAGCATTTTGGCAGACTAACTATGGCTACACCTTC
CASSLAFWQTNYGYTF
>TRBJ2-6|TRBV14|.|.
TGTGCCAGCAGCGATCGGTCTGGGGCCAACGTCCTGACTTTC
CASSDRSGANVLTF
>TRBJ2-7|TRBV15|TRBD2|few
TGTGCCACCAGCCCAGAGGCTAGCGGAGACGAGCAGTACTTC
CATSPEASGDEQYF
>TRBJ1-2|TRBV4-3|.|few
TGCGCCAGCAGCCAAGATAGGACACCTATTTCCTATGGCTACACCTTC
CASSQDRTPISYGYTF
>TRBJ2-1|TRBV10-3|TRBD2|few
TGTGCCATCAGTCCTACCCTAGGCGGGAGGGGATATGAGCAGTTCTTC
CAISPTLGGRGYEQFF
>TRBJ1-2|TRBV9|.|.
TGTGCCAGCAACGTAGGGGGGATGGGCCGCTATGGCTACACCTTC
CASNVGGMGRYGYTF
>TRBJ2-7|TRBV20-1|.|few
TGCAGTGCCTCCGTGGGGGGGCTCTCCTACGAGCAGTACTTC
CSASVGGLSYEQYF
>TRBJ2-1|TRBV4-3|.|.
TGCGCCAGCAGCCAAGATCGGGCCCCACAAGAGACCCAGTTCTTC
CASSQDRAPQETQFF
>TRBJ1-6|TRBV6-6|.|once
TGTGCCAGCAGTCCACTCGATTCAGGGAAGTCACCCCTCCACTTT
CASSPLDSGKSPLHF
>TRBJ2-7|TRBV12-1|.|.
TGTGCCAGCAGCTGCGCCGGGACTAGCGGTGAGCTTTACGAGCAGTACTTC
CASSCAGTSGELYEQYF
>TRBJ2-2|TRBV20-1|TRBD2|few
TGCAGTGCTCCCGCCGGGACTAGCGGTCTTACCGGGGAGCTGTTTTTT
CSAPAGTSGLTGELFF
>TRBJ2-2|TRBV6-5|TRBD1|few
TGTGCCAGCAGTTACAACGGACAGGGGGCGGAGGGGGAGCTGTTTTTT
CASSYNGQGAEGELFF
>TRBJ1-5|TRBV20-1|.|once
TGCAGTGCTAGAGCACCGCCTATGGACAATCAGCCCCAGCATTTT
CSARAPPMDNQPQHF
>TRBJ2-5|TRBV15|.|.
TGTGCCACCAGTCAAGACCCGAGCGGACAAGAGACCCAGTACTTC
CATSQDPSGQETQYF
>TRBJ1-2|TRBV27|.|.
TGTGCCAGCAGTCCGGGACTGTGGACCTATGGCTACACCTTC
CASSPGLWTYGYTF